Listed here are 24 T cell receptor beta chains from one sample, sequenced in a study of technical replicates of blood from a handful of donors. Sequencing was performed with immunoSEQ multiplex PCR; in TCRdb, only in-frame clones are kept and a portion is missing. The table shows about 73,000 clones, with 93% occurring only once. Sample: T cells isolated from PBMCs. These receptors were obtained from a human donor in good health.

CDR3 amino acids: CSVQGAQETQYF. The CDR3 coding sequence is TGCAGCGTTCAAGGGGCACAGGAGACCCAGTACTTC. J is TRBJ2-5 and V is TRBV29-1; D perhaps matches TRBD1 (5 bases). The germline CDR1 and CDR2 sequences are SQVTM and ANQGSEA. The length of the CDR3 is 12 residues. Trimming took off 5 bases at V and 5 bases at J, with 12 bases between the two ends.

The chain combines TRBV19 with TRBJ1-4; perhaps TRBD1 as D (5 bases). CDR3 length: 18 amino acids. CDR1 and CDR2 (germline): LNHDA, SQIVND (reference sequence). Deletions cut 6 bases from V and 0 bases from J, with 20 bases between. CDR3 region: CASSVKDGGVATNEKLFF. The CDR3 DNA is TGTGCCAGTAGCGTCAAGGACGGGGGGGTTGCAACTAATGAAAAACTGTTTTTT.

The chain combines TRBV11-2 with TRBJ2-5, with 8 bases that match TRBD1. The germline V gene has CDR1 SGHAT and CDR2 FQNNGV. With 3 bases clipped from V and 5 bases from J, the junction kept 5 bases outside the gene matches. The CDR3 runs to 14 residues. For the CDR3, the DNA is TGTGCCAGCAGCTTCTTCAGGGGGCCTGAGACCCAGTACTTC. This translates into CASSFFRGPETQYF.

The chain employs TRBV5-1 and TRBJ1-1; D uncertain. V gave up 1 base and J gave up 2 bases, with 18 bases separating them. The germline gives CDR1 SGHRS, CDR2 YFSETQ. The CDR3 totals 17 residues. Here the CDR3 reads CASSLLDLRTGNTEAFF. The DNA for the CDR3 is TGCGCCAGCAGCTTGTTGGATCTCAGGACGGGAAACACTGAAGCTTTCTTT.

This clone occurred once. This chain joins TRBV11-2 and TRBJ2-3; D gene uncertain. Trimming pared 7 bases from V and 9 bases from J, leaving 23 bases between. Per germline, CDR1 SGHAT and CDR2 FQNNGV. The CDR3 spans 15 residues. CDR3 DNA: TGTGCCAGCAACGTGGGTCTACACAACCCGAGGACGCAGTATTTT. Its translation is CASNVGLHNPRTQYF.

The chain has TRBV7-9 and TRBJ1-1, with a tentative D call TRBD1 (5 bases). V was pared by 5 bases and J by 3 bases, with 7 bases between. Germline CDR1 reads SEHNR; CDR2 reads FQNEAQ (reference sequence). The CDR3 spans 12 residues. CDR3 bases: TGTGCCAGCAGCGGAGGGGACACTGAAGCTTTCTTT. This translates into CASSGGDTEAFF.

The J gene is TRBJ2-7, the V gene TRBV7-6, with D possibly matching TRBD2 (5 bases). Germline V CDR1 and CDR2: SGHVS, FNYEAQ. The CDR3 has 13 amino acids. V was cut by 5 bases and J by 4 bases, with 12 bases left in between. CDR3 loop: CASSQGLTYEQYF. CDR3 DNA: TGTGCCAGCAGCCAAGGACTTACGTACGAGCAGTACTTC.

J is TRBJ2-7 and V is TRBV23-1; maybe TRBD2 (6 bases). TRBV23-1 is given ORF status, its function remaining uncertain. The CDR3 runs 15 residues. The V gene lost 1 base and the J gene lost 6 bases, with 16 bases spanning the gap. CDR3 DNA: TGCGCCAGCAGTCAATTTAGTTCTAGCGTATCCGAGCAGTACTTC. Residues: CASSQFSSSVSEQYF.

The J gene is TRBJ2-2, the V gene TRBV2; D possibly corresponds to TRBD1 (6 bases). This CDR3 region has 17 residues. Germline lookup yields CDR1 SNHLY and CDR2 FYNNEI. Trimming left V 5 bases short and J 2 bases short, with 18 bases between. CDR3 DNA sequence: TGTGCCAGCAGTCCGGTTAGGGCAGGGGAAAACACCGGGGAGCTGTTTTTT. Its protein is CASSPVRAGENTGELFF.

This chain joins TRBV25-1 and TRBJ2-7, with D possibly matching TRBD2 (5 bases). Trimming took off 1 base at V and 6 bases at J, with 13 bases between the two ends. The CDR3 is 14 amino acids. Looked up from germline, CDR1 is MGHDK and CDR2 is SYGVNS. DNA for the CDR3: TGTGCCAGCAGTGAATTTGGACCACGGGGCGAGCAGTACTTC. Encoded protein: CASSEFGPRGEQYF.

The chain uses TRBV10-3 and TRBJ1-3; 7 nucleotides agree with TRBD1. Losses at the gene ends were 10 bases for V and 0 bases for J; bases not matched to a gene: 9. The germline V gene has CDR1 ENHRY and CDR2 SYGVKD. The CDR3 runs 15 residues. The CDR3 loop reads CATNRDSYSGNTIYF. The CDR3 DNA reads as TGTGCCACGAACCGGGACAGCTACTCTGGAAACACCATATATTTT.

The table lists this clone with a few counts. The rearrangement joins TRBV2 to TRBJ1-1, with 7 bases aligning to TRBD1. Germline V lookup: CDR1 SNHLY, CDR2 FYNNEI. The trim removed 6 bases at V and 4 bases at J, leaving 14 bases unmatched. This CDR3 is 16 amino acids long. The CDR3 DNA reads TGTGCCAGCAGGAAAAGGGACAGAGGGTCGGGCACTGAAGCTTTCTTT. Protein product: CASRKRDRGSGTEAFF. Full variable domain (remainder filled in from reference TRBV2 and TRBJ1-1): EPEVTQTPSHQVTQMGQEVILRCVPISNHLYFYWYRQILGQKVEFLVSFYNNEISEKSEIFDDQFSVERPDGSNFTLKIRSTKLEDSAMYFCASRKRDRGSGTEAFFGQGTRLTVV.

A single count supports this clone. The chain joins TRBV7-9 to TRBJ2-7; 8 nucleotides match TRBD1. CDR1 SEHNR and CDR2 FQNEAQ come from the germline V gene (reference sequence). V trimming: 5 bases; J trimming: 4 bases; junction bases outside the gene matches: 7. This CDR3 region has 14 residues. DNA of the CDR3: TGTGCCAGCAGCCCCAAACAGGGGGGATACGAGCAGTACTTC. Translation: CASSPKQGGYEQYF.

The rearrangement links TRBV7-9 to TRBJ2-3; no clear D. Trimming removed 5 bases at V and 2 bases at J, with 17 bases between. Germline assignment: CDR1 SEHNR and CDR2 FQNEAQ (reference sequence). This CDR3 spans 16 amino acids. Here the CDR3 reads CASSVNLVPPTDTQYF. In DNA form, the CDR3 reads TGTGCCAGCAGCGTAAACCTAGTCCCCCCCACAGATACGCAGTATTTT. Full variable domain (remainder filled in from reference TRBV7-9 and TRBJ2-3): DTGVSQNPRHKITKRGQNVTFRCDPISEHNRLYWYRQTLGQGPEFLTYFQNEAQLEKSRLLSDRFSAERPKGSFSTLEIQRTEQGDSAMYLCASSVNLVPPTDTQYFGPGTRLTVL.

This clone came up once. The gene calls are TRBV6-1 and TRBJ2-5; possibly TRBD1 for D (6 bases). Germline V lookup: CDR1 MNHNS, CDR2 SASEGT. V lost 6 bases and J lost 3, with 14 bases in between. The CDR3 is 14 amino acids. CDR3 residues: CASRFGDMEETQYF. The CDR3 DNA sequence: TGTGCCAGCAGGTTTGGGGACATGGAAGAGACCCAGTACTTC.

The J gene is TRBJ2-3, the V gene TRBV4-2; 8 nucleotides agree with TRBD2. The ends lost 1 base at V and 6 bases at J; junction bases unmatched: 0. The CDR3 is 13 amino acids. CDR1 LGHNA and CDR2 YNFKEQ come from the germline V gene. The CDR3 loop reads CASSQAGGDTQYF. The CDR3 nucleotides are TGTGCCAGCAGCCAAGCGGGAGGGGATACGCAGTATTTT.

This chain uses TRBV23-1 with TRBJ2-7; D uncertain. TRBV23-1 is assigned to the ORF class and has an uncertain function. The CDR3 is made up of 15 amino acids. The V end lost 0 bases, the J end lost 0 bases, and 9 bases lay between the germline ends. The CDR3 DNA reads TGCGCCAGCAGTCAATCGCGGATTAGCTCCTACGAGCAGTACTTC. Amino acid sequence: CASSQSRISSYEQYF.

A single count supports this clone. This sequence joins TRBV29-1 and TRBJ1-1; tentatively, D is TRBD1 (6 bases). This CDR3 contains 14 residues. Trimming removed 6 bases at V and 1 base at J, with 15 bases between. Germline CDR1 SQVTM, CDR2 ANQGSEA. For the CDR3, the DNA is TGCAGCGTAGTAACCCGACAGGCGAACACTGAAGCTTTCTTT. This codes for CSVVTRQANTEAFF.

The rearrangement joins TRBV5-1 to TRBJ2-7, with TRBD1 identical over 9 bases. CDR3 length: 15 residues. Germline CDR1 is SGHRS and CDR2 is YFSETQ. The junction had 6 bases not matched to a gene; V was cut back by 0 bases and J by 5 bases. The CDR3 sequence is CASSLVGTGYDEQYF. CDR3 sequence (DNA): TGCGCCAGCAGCTTGGTAGGGACAGGGTACGACGAGCAGTACTTC. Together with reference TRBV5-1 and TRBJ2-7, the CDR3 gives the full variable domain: KAGVTQTPRYLIKTRGQQVTLSCSPISGHRSVSWYQQTPGQGLQFLFEYFSETQRNKGNFPGRFSGRQFSNSRSEMNVSTLELGDSALYLCASSLVGTGYDEQYFGPGTRLTVT.

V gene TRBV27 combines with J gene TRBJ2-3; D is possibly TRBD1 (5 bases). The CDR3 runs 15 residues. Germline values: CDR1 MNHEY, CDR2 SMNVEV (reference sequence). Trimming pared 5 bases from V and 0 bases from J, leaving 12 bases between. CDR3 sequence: CASSADSVSTDTQYF. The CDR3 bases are TGTGCCAGCAGTGCCGACAGCGTAAGCACAGATACGCAGTATTTT.

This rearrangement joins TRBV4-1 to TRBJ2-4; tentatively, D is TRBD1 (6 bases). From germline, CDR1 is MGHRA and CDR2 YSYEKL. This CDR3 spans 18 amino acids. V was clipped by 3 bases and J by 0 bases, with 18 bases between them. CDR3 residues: CASSHGKQGGIAKNIQYF. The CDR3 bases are TGCGCCAGCAGCCATGGTAAACAGGGTGGAATAGCCAAAAACATTCAGTACTTC.

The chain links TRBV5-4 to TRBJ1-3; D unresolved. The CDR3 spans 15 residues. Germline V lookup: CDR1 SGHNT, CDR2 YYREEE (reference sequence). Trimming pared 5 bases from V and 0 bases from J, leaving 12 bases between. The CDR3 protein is CASSRDPSSGNTIYF. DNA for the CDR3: TGTGCCAGCAGTCGGGATCCCAGCTCTGGAAACACCATATATTTT.

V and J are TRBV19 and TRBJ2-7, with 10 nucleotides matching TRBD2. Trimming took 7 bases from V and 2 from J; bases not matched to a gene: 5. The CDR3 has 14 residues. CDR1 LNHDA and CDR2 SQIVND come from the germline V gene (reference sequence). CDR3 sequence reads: CASTSAGGPYEQYF. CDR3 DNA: TGTGCCAGTACCTCAGCGGGAGGGCCCTACGAGCAGTACTTC.

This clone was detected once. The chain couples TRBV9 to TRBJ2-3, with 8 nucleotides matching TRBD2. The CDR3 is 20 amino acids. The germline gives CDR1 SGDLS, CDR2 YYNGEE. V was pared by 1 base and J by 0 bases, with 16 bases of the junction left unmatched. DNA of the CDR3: TGTGCCAGCAGCGTATATCCCTCAGCGGGGGAAAGTCTAAGCACAGATACGCAGTATTTT. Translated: CASSVYPSAGESLSTDTQYF. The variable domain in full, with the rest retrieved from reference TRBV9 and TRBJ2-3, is DSGVTQTPKHLITATGQRVTLRCSPRSGDLSVYWYQQSLDQGLQFLIQYYNGEERAKGNILERFSAQQFPDLHSELNLSSLELGDSALYFCASSVYPSAGESLSTDTQYFGPGTRLTVL.